This T cell receptor beta chain was found in a study of low-dose radiotherapy and immunotherapy resistance in tumors. Study overall: Patients received cyclophosphamide 200 mg/m2 intravenously every two weeks, the day before radiation-immunotherapy.

Covering alpha and beta chains, TRAV- and TRBV-specific primers were used for the first-strand cDNA. With a constant-region primer and a V-primer adapter, TCRs were subjected to roughly 20 PCR cycles of amplification. Using its own MiXCR run on the reads, TCRdb lists one record per CDR3 protein. Of some 100,000 distinct CDR3 sequences listed, 20% to 25% are singletons. Documented time point: after trial treatment. Sample treatment: LDRT plus nivolumab, ipilimumab, low-dose cyclophosphamide and aspirin (RACIN trial). The study gave donors nivolumab, ipilimumab, aspirin, low-dose cyclophosphamide and low-dose radiotherapy. This CDR3 contains 18 residues. Trimming took 1 base from V and 5 from J; bases not matched to a gene: 11. Germline assignment: CDR1 SEHNR and CDR2 FQNEAQ (reference sequence).

This rearrangement joins TRBV7-9 to TRBJ2-1, with TRBD2 identical over 10 bases. The receptor comes from a female donor with ovarian cancer. Source: PBMCs, taken after low-dose radiotherapy plus immunotherapy. CDR3 loop: CASSLDPKLAGRHNEQFF. The CDR3 DNA reads TGTGCCAGCAGCTTAGATCCAAAACTAGCGGGGCGGCACAATGAGCAGTTCTTC. The full variable domain, its missing parts supplied by reference TRBV7-9 and TRBJ2-1, is DTGVSQNPRHKITKRGQNVTFRCDPISEHNRLYWYRQTLGQGPEFLTYFQNEAQLEKSRLLSDRFSAERPKGSFSTLEIQRTEQGDSAMYLCASSLDPKLAGRHNEQFFGPGTRLTVL.